This T cell receptor beta chain stems from a study of response to subunit inactivated influenza vaccine. Broader study findings: The authors offered the suggestion that each seasonal influenza vaccination recruits few new T cells.

TCRdb recomputed calls from the RT-PCR reads with MiXCR, one row per CDR3 protein. The table has almost 600,000 distinct CDR3 sequences, 14% seen once. The sample holds a few counts of this clonotype. Its specificity is not known. V lost 5 bases and J lost 4, with 11 bases in between. CDR3 length equals 14 residues. CDR1 and CDR2 from the germline V gene are MDHEN and SYDVKM. The sequenced sample was PBMCs from blood, obtained 11 to 12 days after vaccination. The chain has TRBV28 and TRBJ1-4; a weak D match, TRBD1 (6 bases). This TCR was sampled from a man aged 45 to 65 who received an inactivated influenza vaccine. This chain's CDR3 is CASSQQGNNEKLFF. CDR3 DNA sequence: TGTGCCAGCAGTCAACAGGGTAATAATGAAAAACTGTTTTTT.